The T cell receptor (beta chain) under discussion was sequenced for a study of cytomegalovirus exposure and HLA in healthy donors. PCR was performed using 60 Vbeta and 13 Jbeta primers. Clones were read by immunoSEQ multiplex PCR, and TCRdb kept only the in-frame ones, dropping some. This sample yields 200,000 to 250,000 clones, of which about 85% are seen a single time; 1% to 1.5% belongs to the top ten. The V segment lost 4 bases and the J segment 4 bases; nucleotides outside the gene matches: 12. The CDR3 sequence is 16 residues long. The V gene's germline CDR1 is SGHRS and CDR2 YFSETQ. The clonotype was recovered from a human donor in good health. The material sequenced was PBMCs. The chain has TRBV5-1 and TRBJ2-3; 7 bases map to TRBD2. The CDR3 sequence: CASSDAGGSGSDTQYF. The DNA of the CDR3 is TGCGCCAGCAGCGATGCTGGCGGGAGTGGCTCAGATACGCAGTATTTT.